This entry lists 9 T cell receptor beta chains sequenced from one sample in a study of blood T cell repertoires in COVID-19. Clones were sequenced by immunoSEQ multiplex PCR, and TCRdb holds only the in-frame ones, with some missing. Here the sample spans around 100,000 clones, roughly 80% being singletons. The material sequenced was peripheral blood. These receptors originate from a man in his 60s with acute or convalescent COVID-19.

This clone appeared a few times. The V gene is TRBV28, the J gene TRBJ1-1; no clear D. This CDR3 region has 12 residues. Trimming cost V 2 bases and J 4 bases, with 5 bases left between them. Germline CDR1 reads MDHEN; CDR2 reads SYDVKM. DNA of the CDR3: TGTGCCAGCAGTTTAAGCTCCACTGAAGCTTTCTTT. This encodes CASSLSSTEAFF.

This sequence joins TRBV11-3 and TRBJ1-1; tentative D call: TRBD1 (6 bases). The germline V and J ends were trimmed by 3 bases and 10 bases, with 9 bases remaining between them. This CDR3 is 11 amino acids long. CDR1 SGHNT and CDR2 YENEEA come from the germline V gene. CDR3 DNA: TGTGCCAGCAGCTTGTTAGGGGGAGCTTTCTTT. Protein product: CASSLLGGAFF.

The rearrangement links TRBV15 to TRBJ1-5; the D gene is possibly TRBD1 (6 bases). From germline, CDR1 is LNHNV and CDR2 YYDKDF (reference sequence). Trimming stripped 5 bases from V and 6 bases from J, with 14 bases between. The CDR3 consists of 14 residues. The CDR3: CATSVGRGGQPQHF. The CDR3 DNA follows: TGTGCCACCAGCGTCGGCAGGGGCGGTCAGCCCCAGCATTTT.

This chain uses TRBV6-2 or TRBV6-3 with TRBJ1-5; perhaps TRBD1 as D (5 bases). Germline V lookup: CDR1 MNHEY, CDR2 SVGEGT. The CDR3 extends over 12 amino acids. V was shortened by 5 bases and J by 7 bases, with 9 bases between the two germline ends. The CDR3 coding sequence is TGTGCCAGCAGTGGGACTCCACAGCCCCAGCATTTT. Encoded protein: CASSGTPQPQHF.

The genes are TRBV7-2 and TRBJ2-3; 11 nucleotides line up with TRBD2. After removal of 5 bases from V and 6 bases from J, the junction contained 1 base not matched to a gene. The V gene's germline CDR1 is SGHTA and CDR2 FQGNSA. The CDR3 totals 13 residues. DNA of the CDR3: TGTGCCAGCAGCAGGACTAGCGGGGATACGCAGTATTTT. Amino acids: CASSRTSGDTQYF. Variable domain in full (rest from reference TRBV7-2 and TRBJ2-3): GAGVSQSPSNKVTEKGKDVELRCDPISGHTALYWYRQSLGQGLEFLIYFQGNSAPDKSGLPSDRFSAERTGGSVSTLTIQRTQQEDSAVYLCASSRTSGDTQYFGPGTRLTVL.

The chain links TRBV27 to TRBJ1-1, with TRBD1 as a possible D gene (5 bases). From germline, CDR1 is MNHEY and CDR2 SMNVEV (reference sequence). V dropped 11 bases and J dropped 7 bases, with 14 bases sitting between them. The length of the CDR3 is 11 residues. DNA of the CDR3: TGTGCCGCCCCACGACAGCATGAAGCTTTCTTT. It codes for CAAPRQHEAFF.

The chain links TRBV11-2 to TRBJ2-3, with D tentatively TRBD2 (5 bases). Trimming stripped 5 bases from V and 0 bases from J, with 15 bases between. Germline V gene sequence: CDR1 SGHAT, CDR2 FQNNGV. The CDR3 totals 16 residues. CDR3 coding DNA: TGTGCCAGCAGCCCGGGAAATACCTTTAGCACAGATACGCAGTATTTT. Protein: CASSPGNTFSTDTQYF.

The chain uses TRBV18 and TRBJ2-5; 9 bases match TRBD2. V was pared by 2 bases and J by 5 bases, with 12 bases of the junction left unmatched. The germline V gene encodes CDR1 KGHSH and CDR2 LQKENI. The CDR3 is made up of 17 amino acids. DNA of the CDR3: TGTGCCAGCTCACCAATCCCCGTTAGCGGGAGTTCGGAGACCCAGTACTTC. Residues: CASSPIPVSGSSETQYF.

This chain uses TRBV28 with TRBJ2-3; the D is unclear. The CDR3 spans 15 residues. Between the trimmed V and J ends, which lost 3 bases and 2 bases, there was a span of 12 bases. Germline CDR1 MDHEN, CDR2 SYDVKM. The CDR3 is CASSFLRSYTDTQYF. The CDR3 DNA sequence: TGTGCCAGCAGTTTTCTCCGGAGTTACACAGATACGCAGTATTTT.